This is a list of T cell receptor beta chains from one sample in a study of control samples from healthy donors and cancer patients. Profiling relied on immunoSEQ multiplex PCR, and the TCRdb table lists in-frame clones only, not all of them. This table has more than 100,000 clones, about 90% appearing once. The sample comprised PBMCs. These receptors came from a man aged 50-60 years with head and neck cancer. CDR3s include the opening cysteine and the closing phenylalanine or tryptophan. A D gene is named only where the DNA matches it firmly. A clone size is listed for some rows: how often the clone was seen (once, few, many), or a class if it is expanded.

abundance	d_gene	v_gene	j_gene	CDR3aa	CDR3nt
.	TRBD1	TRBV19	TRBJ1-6	CASSRQGSGSPLHF	TGTGCCAGTAGCAGACAGGGATCAGGATCACCCCTCCACTTT
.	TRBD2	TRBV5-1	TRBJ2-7	CASSPRLAGGEQYF	TGCGCCAGCAGCCCTCGGTTAGCGGGAGGCGAGCAGTACTTC
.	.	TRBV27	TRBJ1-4	CASSLRASLRGEKLFF	TGTGCCAGCTCGCTTCGGGCTTCCCTCCGGGGGGAAAAACTGTTTTTT
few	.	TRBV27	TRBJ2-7	CASSSPPGAYEQYF	TGTGCCAGCAGTTCCCCCCCGGGGGCTTACGAGCAGTACTTC
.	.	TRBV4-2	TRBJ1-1	CASSQDRMNTEAFF	TGTGCCAGCAGCCAAGATAGGATGAACACTGAAGCTTTCTTT
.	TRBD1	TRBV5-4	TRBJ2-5	CASSLERFDRGRKTQYF	TGTGCCAGCAGCTTGGAGAGGTTTGACAGGGGGAGGAAGACCCAGTACTTC
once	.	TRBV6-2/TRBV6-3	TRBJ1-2	CASSYSTSLGPDGYTF	TGTGCCAGCAGTTACTCGACGTCTTTGGGTCCCGATGGCTACACCTTC
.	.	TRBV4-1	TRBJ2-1	CASSLTGPNTQEQFF	TGCGCCAGCAGCCTTACGGGACCAAACACACAAGAGCAGTTCTTC
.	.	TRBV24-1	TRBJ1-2	CATSRDGIYGYTF	TGTGCCACCAGCCGGGACGGAATCTATGGCTACACCTTC
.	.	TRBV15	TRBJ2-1	CATSRGVGSYNEQFF	TGTGCCACCAGCAGAGGTGTCGGCTCCTACAATGAGCAGTTCTTC
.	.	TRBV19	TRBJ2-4	CASSIGGALAKNIQYF	TGTGCCAGTAGCATAGGCGGAGCCCTAGCCAAAAACATTCAGTACTTC
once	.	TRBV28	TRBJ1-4	CASSFHGATNEKLFF	TGTGCCAGCAGCTTCCACGGGGCAACTAATGAAAAACTGTTTTTT
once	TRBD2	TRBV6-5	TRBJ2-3	CASSLAGGYTDTQYF	TGTGCCAGCTCACTAGCGGGGGGATACACAGATACGCAGTATTTT
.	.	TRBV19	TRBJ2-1	CASSIGPSSYNEQFF	TGTGCCAGTAGTATTGGCCCTAGCTCCTACAATGAGCAGTTCTTC
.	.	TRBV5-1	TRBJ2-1	CASSLAMGVNNEQFF	TGCGCCAGCAGCTTGGCCATGGGGGTTAACAATGAGCAGTTCTTC
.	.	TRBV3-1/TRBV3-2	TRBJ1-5	CASSQGEGRQPQHF	TGTGCCAGCAGCCAGGGGGAGGGTAGGCAGCCCCAGCATTTT
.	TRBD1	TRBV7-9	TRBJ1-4	CASSFQRANLQGFDEKLFF	TGTGCCAGCAGCTTCCAGAGGGCAAATCTACAGGGGTTTGATGAAAAACTGTTTTTT
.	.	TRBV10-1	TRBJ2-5	CASSYDRTGAQYF	TGCGCCAGCAGTTACGACAGGACCGGCGCCCAGTACTTC
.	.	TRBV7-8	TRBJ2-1	CASSLYYNEQFF	TGTGCCAGCAGCTTATACTACAATGAGCAGTTCTTC
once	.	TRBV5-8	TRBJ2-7	CASSPWARPEQYF	TGTGCCAGCAGCCCCTGGGCACGGCCCGAGCAGTACTTC
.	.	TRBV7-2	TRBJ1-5	CASSFVDTGNQPQHF	TGTGCCAGCAGCTTCGTCGACACGGGCAATCAGCCCCAGCATTTT
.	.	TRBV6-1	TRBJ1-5	CASSEAGGLDQPQHF	TGTGCCAGCAGTGAGGCGGGAGGATTGGATCAGCCCCAGCATTTT
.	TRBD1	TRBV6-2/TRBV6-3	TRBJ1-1	CASSNRGTEAFF	TGTGCCAGCAGTAACAGGGGCACTGAAGCTTTCTTT
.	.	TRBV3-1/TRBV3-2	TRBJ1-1	CASSQSREDSEAFF	TGTGCCAGCAGCCAATCCAGGGAGGATTCTGAAGCTTTCTTT
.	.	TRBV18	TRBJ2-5	CASSPGSQETQYF	TGTGCCAGCTCACCGGGGTCCCAAGAGACCCAGTACTTC
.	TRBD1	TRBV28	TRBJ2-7	CASSSGQGNRYEQYF	TGTGCCAGCAGTTCGGGACAGGGCAATCGCTACGAGCAGTACTTC
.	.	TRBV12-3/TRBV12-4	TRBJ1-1	CASSLQEYTEAFF	TGTGCCAGCAGTTTACAGGAATACACTGAAGCTTTCTTT
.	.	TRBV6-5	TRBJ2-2	CASSYSASEAGELFF	TGTGCCAGCAGTTACTCGGCTTCGGAGGCCGGGGAGCTGTTTTTT
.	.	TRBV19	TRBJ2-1	CASRGGSSYNEQFF	TGTGCCAGTAGGGGCGGAAGCTCCTACAATGAGCAGTTCTTC
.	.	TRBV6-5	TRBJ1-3	CASRAGNTIYF	TGTGCCAGCAGGGCCGGAAACACCATATATTTT
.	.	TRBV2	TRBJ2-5	CASSDISQETQYF	TGTGCCAGCAGTGATATCAGCCAAGAGACCCAGTACTTC
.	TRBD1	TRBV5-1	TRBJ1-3	CASSLAARTGSSSGNTIYF	TGCGCCAGCAGCTTGGCCGCCAGGACAGGCTCTTCCTCTGGAAACACCATATATTTT
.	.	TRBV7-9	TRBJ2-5	CASRSRKQETQYF	TGTGCCAGCAGGTCTAGAAAACAAGAGACCCAGTACTTC
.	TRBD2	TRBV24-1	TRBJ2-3	CATSDLSRASGGDTQYF	TGTGCCACCAGTGATTTGTCTAGGGCTAGCGGGGGTGATACGCAGTATTTT
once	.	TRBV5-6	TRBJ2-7	CASSTQLYEQYF	TGTGCCAGCAGCACCCAACTCTACGAGCAGTACTTC
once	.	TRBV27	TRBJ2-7	CASKQGSISYEQYF	TGTGCCAGCAAGCAGGGGTCAATTTCCTACGAGCAGTACTTC
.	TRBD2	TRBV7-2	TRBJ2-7	CASSLASGSRNEQYF	TGTGCCAGCAGCTTAGCGAGCGGGAGTAGGAACGAGCAGTACTTC
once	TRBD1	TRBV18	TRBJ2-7	CASSPQGAGGTVYEQYF	TGTGCCAGCTCACCCCAGGGGGCAGGGGGAACGGTTTACGAGCAGTACTTC
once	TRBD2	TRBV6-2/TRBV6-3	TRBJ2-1	CASSYRLAGGPNEQFF	TGTGCCAGCAGTTACAGACTAGCGGGGGGGCCCAATGAGCAGTTCTTC
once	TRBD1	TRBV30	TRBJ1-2	CARGQGNYGYTF	TGTGCCCGGGGACAGGGTAACTATGGCTACACCTTC
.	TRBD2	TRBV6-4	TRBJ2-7	CASRGTSENHYEQYF	TGTGCCAGCAGGGGGACTAGCGAAAACCACTACGAGCAGTACTTC
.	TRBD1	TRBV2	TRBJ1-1	CVSRDGTGVLNTEAFF	TGTGTCAGCAGGGACGGGACAGGGGTCCTGAACACTGAAGCTTTCTTT
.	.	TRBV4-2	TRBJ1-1	CASSQDGQSNTEAFF	TGTGCCAGCAGCCAAGATGGACAGTCAAACACTGAAGCTTTCTTT
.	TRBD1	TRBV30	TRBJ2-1	CAWSVQGARVEQFF	TGTGCCTGGAGTGTACAGGGGGCACGTGTTGAGCAGTTCTTC
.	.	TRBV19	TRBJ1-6	CASSIYGENSPLHF	TGTGCCAGTAGTATCTACGGGGAGAATTCACCCCTCCACTTT
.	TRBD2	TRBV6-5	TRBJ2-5	CASSRGRQETQYF	TGTGCCAGCAGCCGCGGGAGACAAGAGACCCAGTACTTC
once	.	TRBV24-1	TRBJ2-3	CATSEGGGLDTQYF	TGTGCCACCAGTGAGGGAGGGGGCCTAGATACGCAGTATTTT
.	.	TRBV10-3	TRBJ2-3	CAIQGGSDTQYF	TGTGCCATTCAGGGGGGAAGTGATACGCAGTATTTT
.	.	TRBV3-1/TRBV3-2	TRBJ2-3	CASSYQRANTQYF	TGTGCCAGCAGCTACCAGCGGGCCAATACGCAGTATTTT